One sample yielded the 27 T cell receptor beta chains listed below, sequenced in a study of T cell responses to AZD1222 COVID-19 vaccine (dated by TCRdb to the early 2020s). Library preparation was by the immunoSEQ multiplex PCR assay. Imported from immuneACCESS, the table was reduced by TCRdb to in-frame sequences with V and J called. These copies leave out some clones; in studies compared against another copy, an unresolved V gene accounts for under half, and the cause of the remainder is not known. The sample table contains approximately 130,000 clones; only one count was recorded for 89% of them. Clones ranked in the top ten supply approximately 9.8% of the sample. Taken with the paper, the label for time point translates to: about 28 days (+/-7) after the second vaccine dose. The specimen comprised peripheral blood, sampled 28 days after the second AZD1222 dose. The receptors stem from an adult who received the AZD1222 COVID-19 vaccine.

The chain uses TRBV12-3 or TRBV12-4 and TRBJ2-7, with 10 bases lining up with TRBD2. The CDR3 runs 13 residues. V lost 6 bases, J lost 6 bases, and 5 bases stayed unmatched. The CDR3 is CASSSRTSGEQYF. The CDR3 DNA sequence: TGTGCCAGCAGCTCCCGGACTAGCGGCGAGCAGTACTTC.

The V call is TRBV6-5, the J call TRBJ1-1, with 8 bases fitting TRBD1. The CDR3 is 15 residues long. After removal of 3 bases from V and 5 bases from J, the junction contained 8 bases not matched to a gene. In germline, CDR1 is MNHEY, CDR2 SVGAGI. DNA for the CDR3: TGTGCCAGCAGTTATAACGGCAGGGGGCCAACTGAAGCTTTCTTT. It codes for CASSYNGRGPTEAFF.

The sample holds one count of this clone. The chain uses TRBV3-1 (or the pseudogene TRBV3-2) and TRBJ1-4; weak D call: TRBD1 (5 bases). CDR1 and CDR2 (germline): LGHDT, YNNKEL (reference sequence). The V and J ends lost 2 bases and 7 bases respectively, with 17 bases between them. CDR3 length equals 16 residues. The CDR3 reads CASSQNGPGAGEKLFF. The CDR3 DNA follows: TGTGCCAGCAGCCAAAACGGTCCCGGGGCGGGTGAAAAACTGTTTTTT.

This rearrangement joins TRBV5-5 to TRBJ1-3, with D tentatively TRBD1 (5 bases). The CDR3 sequence is 16 residues long. The germline CDR1 and CDR2 sequences are SGHKS and YYEKEE (reference sequence). V lost 5 bases and J 1 base, leaving 16 bases between the germline ends. For the CDR3, the DNA is TGTGCCAGCAGACCGTCAGGGTTGCAGTCTGGAAACACCATATATTTT. Translation: CASRPSGLQSGNTIYF.

The chain combines TRBV6-5 with TRBJ1-5; D unresolved. V was shortened by 6 bases and J by 2 bases, with 11 bases between the two germline ends. Germline CDR1 reads MNHEY; CDR2 reads SVGAGI. The CDR3 runs 14 residues. The CDR3 loop reads CASSRGEGNQPQHF. In DNA form, the CDR3 reads TGTGCCAGCAGCCGGGGAGAGGGCAATCAGCCCCAGCATTTT.

This clone has just one count. At one end the junction does not follow the germline gene, possibly because of a read error. V and J are TRBV3-1 (or the pseudogene TRBV3-2) and TRBJ1-1; D uncertain. This CDR3 spans 11 amino acids. CDR1 is LGHDT, CDR2 YNNKEL, per germline (reference sequence). The CDR3 protein is CASSQGRSDAF. The DNA of the CDR3 is TGTGCCAGCAGCCAAGGGCGATCCGATGCCTTT.

The chain couples TRBV5-1 to TRBJ1-6; 7 nucleotides agree with TRBD1. The CDR3 is 17 amino acids. CDR1 and CDR2 (germline): SGHRS, YFSETQ. V shed 1 base and J 9 bases; nucleotides not matched to a gene: 13. The CDR3 sequence is CASSLYSQGAGGSPLHF. DNA for the CDR3: TGCGCCAGCAGCTTGTACTCCCAGGGAGCAGGGGGTTCACCCCTCCACTTT.

V is TRBV7-2 and J is TRBJ1-1; 7 bases align to TRBD1. The CDR3 is 14 amino acids. Germline loops: CDR1 SGHTA, CDR2 FQGNSA. V lost 3 bases and J lost 5; bases outside the gene matches: 6. This CDR3 reads CASSLNRGRTEAFF. For the CDR3, the DNA is TGTGCCAGCAGCTTGAACAGGGGTAGGACTGAAGCTTTCTTT.

The rearrangement links TRBV9 to TRBJ2-3; 7 bases agree with TRBD1. V gave up 4 bases and J gave up 6 bases; unmatched junction bases: 8. The germline gives CDR1 SGDLS, CDR2 YYNGEE. The CDR3 extends over 14 amino acids. The CDR3 region is CASSFRQGSDTQYF. CDR3 nucleotides: TGTGCCAGCAGCTTTCGACAGGGTAGCGATACGCAGTATTTT.

In its sample, this clone was seen a few times. The DNA for the CDR3 is TGTGCCAGCAGCTTGTTCGACAGGGGTTACGAGCAGTACTTC. Protein product: CASSLFDRGYEQYF. This rearrangement joins TRBV16 to TRBJ2-7, with 8 bases matching TRBD1. The germline gives CDR1 KGHSY, CDR2 FQNENV. This CDR3 contains 14 residues. V was pared by 5 bases and J by 4 bases, with 7 bases of the junction left unmatched.

This clone has only one observation. The genes are TRBV19 and TRBJ2-2; 7 nucleotides match TRBD1. Losses at the gene ends were 9 bases for V and 1 base for J; bases not matched to a gene: 8. This CDR3 region has 15 residues. CDR1 is LNHDA, CDR2 SQIVND, per germline (reference sequence). CDR3 sequence reads: CASLPGTVNTGELFF. CDR3 bases: TGTGCCAGCCTCCCCGGGACAGTGAACACCGGGGAGCTGTTTTTT.

The chain carries TRBV19 and TRBJ2-1; 9 bases align to TRBD2. This CDR3 comprises 15 residues. CDR1 and CDR2 (germline): LNHDA, SQIVND (reference sequence). Germline trimming cut 5 bases from V and 6 bases from J; bases unmatched to any gene: 8. The CDR3 region is CASSPIAGDFNEQFF. In nucleotides, the CDR3 is TGTGCCAGTAGTCCAATAGCGGGAGATTTCAATGAGCAGTTCTTC.

The J gene is TRBJ1-1, the V gene TRBV16; the match to TRBD1 covers 7 bases. The J segment lost 0 bases and the V segment lost 3 bases, leaving 1 base of the junction unmatched. The CDR3 has 14 amino acids. Germline V lookup: CDR1 KGHSY, CDR2 FQNENV. The CDR3 loop is CASSHQGVNTEAFF. The CDR3 nucleotides are TGTGCCAGCAGCCATCAGGGGGTGAACACTGAAGCTTTCTTT. The full variable domain, its missing parts supplied by reference TRBV16 and TRBJ1-1, is GEEVAQTPKHLVRGEGQKAKLYCAPIKGHSYVFWYQQVLKNEFKFLISFQNENVFDETGMPKERFSAKCLPNSPCSLEIQATKLEDSAVYFCASSHQGVNTEAFFGQGTRLTVV.

The V gene is TRBV5-1, the J gene TRBJ1-1; D is possibly TRBD1 (5 bases). The CDR3 has 13 residues. The V gene's germline CDR1 is SGHRS and CDR2 YFSETQ. Trimming stripped 3 bases from V and 4 bases from J, with 10 bases between. CDR3 loop: CASSYGTATEAFF. CDR3 in DNA: TGCGCCAGCAGCTACGGGACGGCCACTGAAGCTTTCTTT.

This chain links TRBV6-5 with TRBJ1-2; 8 bases line up with TRBD1. Germline V CDR1 and CDR2: MNHEY, SVGAGI. This CDR3 comprises 13 residues. V lost 6 bases, J lost 9 bases, and 9 bases stayed unmatched. For the CDR3, the DNA is TGTGCCAGCAGCCGGACAGGGTTGGGTCGCTACACCTTC. Its translation: CASSRTGLGRYTF.

This rearrangement joins TRBV19 to TRBJ2-7; 8 bases fit TRBD1. CDR1 is LNHDA, CDR2 SQIVND, per germline (reference sequence). The CDR3 is 15 residues long. Losses at the gene ends were 10 bases for V and 0 bases for J; bases not matched to a gene: 11. The CDR3, as DNA: TGTGCCACTGTTATAGGGACAGGAGCCTCCTACGAGCAGTACTTC. As protein: CATVIGTGASYEQYF.

The V call is TRBV20-1, the J call TRBJ2-3; 9 bases are a match to TRBD2. Germline V gene sequence: CDR1 DFQATT, CDR2 SNEGSKA (reference sequence). CDR3 size: 14 residues. V was clipped by 3 bases and J by 7 bases; unmatched bases: 8. The CDR3 reads CSASESSGAYTQYF. CDR3 DNA sequence: TGCAGTGCTAGTGAGTCTAGCGGGGCATATACGCAGTATTTT.

This clone was observed once. The chain couples TRBV5-4 to TRBJ1-6; 7 nucleotides align to TRBD1. CDR1 is SGHNT, CDR2 YYREEE, per germline (reference sequence). J gave up 3 bases and V 4 bases, and 4 bases lay outside the gene matches. The CDR3 runs 15 residues. The CDR3 nucleotides read TGTGCCAGCAGCCTGACAGGGAACTATAATTCACCCCTCCACTTT. Amino acids: CASSLTGNYNSPLHF. The full variable domain, in which reference TRBV5-4 and TRBJ1-6 provide the parts outside the CDR3, is ETGVTQSPTHLIKTRGQQVTLRCSSQSGHNTVSWYQQALGQGPQFIFQYYREEENGRGNFPPRFSGLQFPNYSSELNVNALELDDSALYLCASSLTGNYNSPLHFGNGTRLTVT.

The chain joins TRBV3-1 (or the pseudogene TRBV3-2) to TRBJ2-1; TRBD2 agrees at 10 bases. J was trimmed by 7 bases and V by 4 bases; bases with no gene match: 7. Germline CDR1 LGHDT, CDR2 YNNKEL (reference sequence). The CDR3 has 15 amino acids. The CDR3 region has the DNA TGTGCCAGCAGCCCCGAAGCGGGGGGGCCTAATGAGCAGTTCTTC. Protein: CASSPEAGGPNEQFF.

V and J are TRBV12-5 and TRBJ1-5; 8 nucleotides match TRBD1. The germline V gene encodes CDR1 LGHNT and CDR2 FRNRAP. The CDR3 contains 15 residues. Trimming at V came to 3 bases and at J to 7 bases, leaving 8 bases not matched to a gene. The chain's CDR3 is CASGFGQGGFQPQHF. CDR3 coding DNA: TGTGCTAGTGGTTTTGGACAGGGTGGATTCCAGCCCCAGCATTTT. Using reference TRBV12-5 and TRBJ1-5 for the parts outside the CDR3, the full variable domain is DARVTQTPRHKVTEMGQEVTMRCQPILGHNTVFWYRQTMMQGLELLAYFRNRAPLDDSGMPKDRFSAEMPDATLATLKIQPSEPRDSAVYFCASGFGQGGFQPQHFGDGTRLSIL.

This chain joins TRBV3-1 (or the pseudogene TRBV3-2) and TRBJ1-1; tentatively, D is TRBD1 (5 bases). The CDR3 totals 15 residues. With 8 bases removed from V and 0 bases from J, the gap between germline ends came to 16 bases. CDR1 is LGHDT and CDR2 is YNNKEL in the germline V gene (reference sequence). For the CDR3, the DNA is TGTGCCAGCGGGACCCCAGGGACGATGAACACTGAAGCTTTCTTT. Amino acids: CASGTPGTMNTEAFF.

The CDR3: CASSPRGRQGGSGYTF. In nucleotides, the CDR3 is TGCGCCAGCAGCCCGAGAGGGCGGCAGGGAGGTTCTGGCTACACCTTC. The rearrangement joins TRBV5-1 to TRBJ1-2, with a weak D call TRBD1 (5 bases). Trimming took off 4 bases at V and 7 bases at J, with 23 bases between the two ends. Germline CDR1 is SGHRS and CDR2 is YFSETQ. The CDR3 extends over 16 amino acids.

The chain recombines TRBV2 with TRBJ1-6; no reliable D call. CDR1 is SNHLY, CDR2 FYNNEI, per germline. V lost 9 bases and J lost 7, with 13 bases in between. The CDR3 length is 13 residues. The CDR3 DNA reads as TGTGCCAGTAGGTCCGTCTTAAATTCACCCCTCCACTTT. This codes for CASRSVLNSPLHF. The entire variable domain, with the rest obtained from reference TRBV2 and TRBJ1-6, is as follows: EPEVTQTPSHQVTQMGQEVILRCVPISNHLYFYWYRQILGQKVEFLVSFYNNEISEKSEIFDDQFSVERPDGSNFTLKIRSTKLEDSAMYFCASRSVLNSPLHFGNGTRLTVT.

The chain links TRBV6-6 to TRBJ1-1; D gene unclear. The germline CDR1 and CDR2 sequences are MNHNY and SVGAGI (reference sequence). This CDR3 has 12 residues. Trimming took 6 bases from V and 7 from J, leaving 12 bases between them. CDR3 coding DNA: TGTGCCAGCAGCTCCTTTAATTATGAAGCTTTCTTT. Translating gives CASSSFNYEAFF.

This sequence joins TRBV30 and TRBJ1-2; D remains unclear. The ends were cut back, 5 bases at V and 3 bases at J, with 16 bases in the middle. There are 14 residues in the CDR3. From germline, CDR1 is GTSNPN and CDR2 SVGIG (reference sequence). Here the CDR3 reads CAWEPGGFDYGYTF. The CDR3 coding sequence is TGTGCCTGGGAACCCGGAGGTTTTGACTATGGCTACACCTTC.

V usage is TRBV10-3 and J usage is TRBJ1-1; TRBD1 agrees at 8 bases. The CDR3 loop spans 14 amino acids. The V segment lost 6 bases and the J segment 10 bases; nucleotides outside the gene matches: 13. Germline V gene lookup returns CDR1 ENHRY and CDR2 SYGVKD. The DNA for the CDR3 is TGTGCCATCAGGGACAGGGCGATCCTCAAGGGAGCTTTCTTT. Residues: CAIRDRAILKGAFF.

V and J are TRBV7-2 and TRBJ2-3, with D unresolved. CDR3 length: 13 amino acids. V lost 7 bases and J lost 3, with 11 bases in between. Germline V lookup: CDR1 SGHTA, CDR2 FQGNSA. This CDR3 is CASTGPNTDTQYF. The CDR3 bases are TGTGCCAGCACGGGTCCTAATACAGATACGCAGTATTTT.